Sequencing of this TCR beta chain was carried out in a study of cytomegalovirus exposure and HLA in healthy donors. Findings and limits, study-wide: Some V segments, including TRBV6-2 and TRBV6-3, were excluded as indistinguishable.

A note on this clone: The antigen remains unidentified.

The CDR3 spans 13 residues. The ends lost 4 bases at V and 3 bases at J; junction bases unmatched: 2. The germline gives CDR1 SEHNR, CDR2 FQNEAQ (reference sequence). The PCR made use of 60 Vbeta and 13 Jbeta primers. Method: immunoSEQ multiplex PCR; TCRdb's copy keeps in-frame clones and lacks some. The sample records about 140,000 clones, roughly 87% being singletons. The sequenced sample was PBMCs. The gene calls are TRBV7-9 and TRBJ2-5; 7 bases match TRBD1. This clonotype originated in a woman between 40 and 55 years old in good health and CMV-seronegative. CDR3 DNA sequence: TGTGCCAGCAGCTCCGGGACAGAAGAGACCCAGTACTTC. This codes for CASSSGTEETQYF.